Each of the 9 T cell receptor beta chains below was sequenced from the same sample in a study of T cell clonotyping in hematopoietic cell transplantation. Sequenced by immunoSEQ multiplex PCR; TCRdb stores in-frame clones only, minus some. The sample has 25,000 to 30,000 clones; around 82% are singletons. Time point indicated: recipient sample about 28 days before transplant, after cytoreduction. The specimen was peripheral blood mononuclear cells, collected before stem cell transplant. These receptors all stem from a man aged 40-50 years with acute myeloid leukemia. Some clones in this sample may be carry-over from other donors' samples.

The J gene is TRBJ2-3, the V gene TRBV11-3; D remains unclear. The length of the CDR3 is 15 residues. Germline assignment: CDR1 SGHNT and CDR2 YENEEA. V shed 5 bases and J shed 2 bases, with 14 bases lying between them. For the CDR3, the DNA is TGTGCCAGCAGCCCCTCCAACGCGCTCACAGATACGCAGTATTTT. This sequence encodes CASSPSNALTDTQYF.

The chain is built from TRBV28 and TRBJ1-2, with a possible D match to TRBD1 (6 bases). Trimming stripped 8 bases from V and 0 bases from J, with 13 bases between. Germline V CDR1 and CDR2: MDHEN, SYDVKM. This CDR3 is built from 14 residues. The CDR3 protein is CASSRGGANYGYTF. As DNA, the CDR3 is TGTGCCAGCTCGAGAGGGGGAGCTAACTATGGCTACACCTTC.

V and J are TRBV5-4 and TRBJ2-1; D gene ambiguous. The germline gives CDR1 SGHNT, CDR2 YYREEE (reference sequence). The CDR3 contains 14 residues. Deletions cut 4 bases from V and 9 bases from J, with 17 bases between. CDR3 bases: TGTGCCAGCAGCCCAAGTCCGATGTTGGCTGAGCAGTTCTTC. It specifies CASSPSPMLAEQFF.

CDR3 nucleotides: TGTGCCAGCAGTTACTCAACCCTGACCCCCCAAGAGACCCAGTACTTC. It yields the protein CASSYSTLTPQETQYF. This rearrangement joins TRBV6-5 to TRBJ2-5; D is ambiguous. V was shortened by 0 bases and J by 1 base, with 12 bases between the two germline ends. Per the germline V gene, CDR1 is MNHEY and CDR2 is SVGAGI. CDR3 length equals 16 residues.

The chain combines TRBV30 with TRBJ1-2, with D unresolved. Germline CDR1 reads GTSNPN; CDR2 reads SVGIG (reference sequence). This CDR3 comprises 12 residues. V was pared by 8 bases and J by 5 bases, with 15 bases between. The CDR3 protein is CAHGRRTYGYTF. DNA of the CDR3: TGTGCCCACGGGCGACGGACGTATGGCTACACCTTC.

This clone occurred once. The chain carries TRBV10-3 and TRBJ2-7; 12 bases map to TRBD1. The germline CDR1 and CDR2 sequences are ENHRY and SYGVKD. Germline trimming cut 11 bases from V and 5 bases from J; bases unmatched to any gene: 13. This CDR3 region has 15 residues. The CDR3 DNA reads TGTGCCTCTACCACCTCCGGGACAGGGGGCCACGAGCAGTACTTC. It codes for CASTTSGTGGHEQYF.

The J gene is TRBJ2-5, the V gene TRBV28; possibly TRBD1 for D (5 bases). Germline CDR1 is MDHEN and CDR2 is SYDVKM. V lost 4 bases and J lost 5, with 14 bases in between. This CDR3 is built from 14 residues. The DNA of the CDR3 is TGTGCCAGCAGTTATTCAGGGTCCCAGGAGACCCAGTACTTC. Its translation: CASSYSGSQETQYF.

This chain links TRBV11-2 with TRBJ1-6; no clear D gene. Germline loops: CDR1 SGHAT, CDR2 FQNNGV. With 0 bases removed from V and 9 bases from J, the gap between germline ends came to 12 bases. The CDR3 covers 15 residues. Here the CDR3 reads CASSLEFGEASPLHF. The DNA of the CDR3 is TGTGCCAGCAGCTTAGAGTTCGGGGAGGCTTCACCCCTCCACTTT. Using reference TRBV11-2 and TRBJ1-6 for the parts outside the CDR3, the full variable domain is EAGVAQSPRYKIIEKRQSVAFWCNPISGHATLYWYQQILGQGPKLLIQFQNNGVVDDSQLPKDRFSAERLKGVDSTLKIQPAKLEDSAVYLCASSLEFGEASPLHFGNGTRLTVT.

The chain carries TRBV2 and TRBJ2-7, with D perhaps matching TRBD2 (6 bases). Trimming left V 1 base short and J 4 bases short, with 14 bases between. Per germline, CDR1 SNHLY and CDR2 FYNNEI. The CDR3 extends over 15 amino acids. CDR3 sequence: CASSEEGLGSYEQYF. Here the CDR3 DNA reads TGTGCCAGCAGTGAAGAGGGACTGGGGTCGTACGAGCAGTACTTC.